These T cell receptor beta chains were read from a single sample in a study of regulatory T cells in long-lasting Graves disease. TCRdb reanalysed the multiplex PCR reads using MiXCR and keeps one entry per CDR3 protein. The profile shows some 430,000 distinct CDR3 sequences, roughly 21% of them singletons. Here the sequenced sample was peripheral blood mononuclear cells (PBMCs), taken when the disease was refractory, from a patient treated with antithyroid drugs. The receptors come from a female donor with Graves disease. Each CDR3 is given without its conserved first and last residue. The order of the fields is J gene, D gene, V gene, CDR3 protein. A D gene is named only where the DNA matches it firmly.

J: TRBJ1-2; D: .; V: TRBV28; CDR3: ASSIRQLAYT
J: TRBJ2-7; D: TRBD1; V: TRBV5-4; CDR3: ASSYRTGQGFAEQY
J: TRBJ2-5; D: TRBD2; V: TRBV7-2; CDR3: ASSPGLAGPAQETQY
J: TRBJ1-2; D: .; V: TRBV12-3/TRBV12-4; CDR3: ASSLNQVQYGYT
J: TRBJ2-7; D: .; V: TRBV28; CDR3: ASRDLGYEQY
J: TRBJ1-2; D: .; V: TRBV29-1; CDR3: SVPAGSGYT
J: TRBJ2-4; D: .; V: TRBV6-2/TRBV6-3; CDR3: ASSSPPGTPPNIQY
J: TRBJ1-3; D: .; V: TRBV12-3/TRBV12-4; CDR3: ASDEGNGNTIY
J: TRBJ1-5; D: .; V: TRBV28; CDR3: ASSPYSNQPQH
J: TRBJ1-3; D: TRBD1; V: TRBV28; CDR3: ASFTPQGAGNTIY
J: TRBJ2-4; D: TRBD2; V: TRBV19; CDR3: ASSLTSAPNIQY
J: TRBJ2-3; D: TRBD1; V: TRBV12-3/TRBV12-4; CDR3: ASSFGQGADTQY
J: TRBJ2-2; D: TRBD2; V: TRBV28; CDR3: ASSLLMLAENTGELF
J: TRBJ1-1; D: .; V: TRBV5-1; CDR3: ASSTTTNTEAF
J: TRBJ2-7; D: .; V: TRBV28; CDR3: ASSDDEQY
J: TRBJ2-5; D: TRBD2; V: TRBV11-2; CDR3: ASSSRLAGGETQY
J: TRBJ1-1; D: .; V: TRBV6-5; CDR3: ASSYSGGVMNTEAF
J: TRBJ2-3; D: .; V: TRBV6-5; CDR3: ASSYPSREVPTDTQY
J: TRBJ2-6; D: .; V: TRBV20-1; CDR3: SASKGGANVLT
J: TRBJ1-3; D: TRBD1; V: TRBV6-1; CDR3: ASRRPGQLRNTIY
J: TRBJ2-3; D: TRBD2; V: TRBV28; CDR3: ASSVTSVIDTQY
J: TRBJ2-5; D: TRBD2; V: TRBV20-1; CDR3: SARGIAGEGETQY
J: TRBJ2-7; D: .; V: TRBV28; CDR3: ASRALQGVY
J: TRBJ2-7; D: TRBD1; V: TRBV6-2/TRBV6-3; CDR3: ASSYSRGHYEQY
J: TRBJ1-1; D: TRBD1; V: TRBV7-9; CDR3: ASSLFGTGTMNTEAF
J: TRBJ2-7; D: .; V: TRBV6-1; CDR3: ASHTSRERGEQY
J: TRBJ2-1; D: .; V: TRBV28; CDR3: ASTQPWGNEQF
J: TRBJ1-2; D: TRBD1; V: TRBV6-1; CDR3: ASRIQGNGGYT
J: TRBJ1-2; D: .; V: TRBV29-1; CDR3: SAAQGYT
J: TRBJ2-5; D: .; V: TRBV28; CDR3: ASSLRPKVETQY
J: TRBJ2-7; D: .; V: TRBV13; CDR3: ASRTARDNYEQY
J: TRBJ1-6; D: TRBD1; V: TRBV27; CDR3: ASSLSEGAHSPLH